The T cell receptor (beta chain) under discussion was sequenced for a study of shared clonotypes between healthy human individuals. As for the study in general: Each donor had three CD4 naive, three CD4 memory, two CD8 naive and one CD8 memory plate.

Investigators spread the genomic DNA of each subset evenly over several immunoSEQ plates. Data came from immunoSEQ multiplex PCR; TCRdb stores just in-frame clones and leaves some out. The sample contains about 980,000 clones, approximately 80% of which appear only once. V lost 4 bases and J lost 5; bases outside the gene matches: 10. The CDR3 covers 14 residues. CDR1 SQVTM and CDR2 ANQGSEA come from the germline V gene. The chain is built from TRBV29-1 and TRBJ2-5; 7 nucleotides agree with TRBD1. Sequencing input: memory CD4+ T cells sorted from blood. Subset in this sample: CD45RA-negative fraction. This receptor was identified in a young man in good health. DNA for the CDR3: TGCAGCGTTGGAAAAGGGGGCTTCAGCGAGACCCAGTACTTC. Translation gives CSVGKGGFSETQYF.